This is a list of T cell receptor beta chains from one sample in a study of shared T cell receptors in the human thymus. Only in-frame clones appear in the TCRdb table, and some are missing; sequencing was by immunoSEQ multiplex PCR. The sample holds roughly 500,000 clones, 78% seen once. The same data also went into a second study, on human thymus T cells.

The sample was thymocytes. The origin of the receptors is a boy in the first two years of life with a congenital heart defect. The CDR3 runs from the conserved cysteine through the conserved F or W. The D gene is left open where the match is weak. Size values are once, few and many counts, or a class for expanded clones, and some rows have none.

j_call clone_size d_call v_call cdr3_aa cdr3_nt
TRBJ2-1 . TRBD1 TRBV6-1 CASSKLRDSHNEQFF TGTGCCAGCAGTAAACTACGGGACAGTCACAATGAGCAGTTCTTC
TRBJ2-7 . . TRBV28 CASSCRDMSYEQYF TGTGCCAGCAGTTGCCGGGACATGTCCTACGAGCAGTACTTC
TRBJ2-2 . TRBD1 TRBV10-3 CAISGDSPNTGELFF TGTGCCATCAGTGGGGACAGCCCGAACACCGGGGAGCTGTTTTTT
TRBJ2-1 . . TRBV4-1 CASSQVGMGASGKGYNEQFF TGCGCCAGCAGCCAAGTAGGAATGGGGGCCAGCGGGAAAGGGTACAATGAGCAGTTCTTC
TRBJ2-3 . TRBD2 TRBV29-1 CSAGTSGRADTQYF TGCAGCGCCGGCACTAGCGGGAGGGCAGATACGCAGTATTTT
TRBJ2-3 . . TRBV7-2 CASSGVATDTQYF TGTGCCAGCAGCGGAGTGGCCACAGATACGCAGTATTTT
TRBJ1-5 . . TRBV27 CASSLYRAGQPQHF TGTGCCAGCAGCCTCTACAGGGCTGGACAGCCCCAGCATTTT
TRBJ2-1 . TRBD1 TRBV7-2 CASSPTGTAEDEQFF TGTGCCAGCAGCCCTACCGGGACAGCGGAGGATGAGCAGTTCTTC
TRBJ2-6 . TRBD2 TRBV5-4 CASSLFASGRDYSGANVLTF TGTGCCAGCAGCTTGTTTGCTAGCGGGAGGGATTACTCTGGGGCCAACGTCCTGACTTTC
TRBJ2-1 . TRBD2 TRBV14 CASSQGRGGATDNEQFF TGTGCCAGCAGCCAGGGCCGCGGGGGGGCTACGGACAATGAGCAGTTCTTC
TRBJ2-7 few . TRBV7-2 CASSLGGDYGEQYF TGTGCCAGCAGCTTAGGAGGTGACTATGGCGAGCAGTACTTC
TRBJ1-1 . TRBD1 TRBV5-1 CASSIRDRGCTEAFF TGCGCCAGCAGCATCCGGGACAGGGGTTGTACTGAAGCTTTCTTT
TRBJ2-1 few TRBD2 TRBV6-1 CASSEVLAGGPGEEQFF TGTGCCAGCAGTGAAGTGTTAGCGGGAGGGCCGGGTGAGGAGCAGTTCTTC
TRBJ1-1 . TRBD1 TRBV27 CASSFRTGRTEAFF TGTGCCAGCAGTTTCCGGACAGGGAGGACTGAAGCTTTCTTT
TRBJ1-1 . TRBD1 TRBV29-1 CSARTGGNTEAFF TGCAGCGCAAGGACAGGGGGGAACACTGAAGCTTTCTTT
TRBJ1-2 . TRBD1 TRBV4-3 CASSQETQTGGSTGYTF TGCGCCAGCAGCCAAGAGACCCAGACAGGGGGAAGTACTGGCTACACCTTC
TRBJ2-2 . TRBD1 TRBV27 CASSTRDRERPGTGELFF TGTGCCAGCAGTACAAGGGACAGGGAAAGGCCTGGCACCGGGGAGCTGTTTTTT
TRBJ2-5 . . TRBV4-1 CASTPRRTGANETQYF TGCGCCAGCACCCCACGGCGGACGGGAGCCAATGAGACCCAGTACTTC
TRBJ2-1 . TRBD1 TRBV4-1 CASSLVDRGEDNEQFF TGCGCCAGCAGCCTAGTCGACAGGGGTGAGGACAATGAGCAGTTCTTC
TRBJ2-1 few . TRBV27 CASRDLTGPVHNEQFF TGTGCCAGCAGGGACCTGACAGGCCCGGTCCACAATGAGCAGTTCTTC
TRBJ2-1 . TRBD2 TRBV30 CAWMPTSANNEQFF TGTGCCTGGATGCCCACTAGCGCAAACAATGAGCAGTTCTTC
TRBJ1-1 . . TRBV27 CATAQQGMNTEAFF TGTGCCACCGCCCAGCAGGGTATGAACACTGAAGCTTTCTTT
TRBJ2-7 . TRBD1 TRBV15 CATSRVLDRGTHEQYF TGTGCCACCAGCAGAGTCCTGGACAGGGGAACCCACGAGCAGTACTTC
TRBJ1-3 few . TRBV4-3 CASSQDNWLHGNTIYF TGCGCCAGCAGCCAAGATAATTGGCTGCACGGAAACACCATATATTTT
TRBJ2-1 . . TRBV25-1 CASSDSDSRVKNEQFF TGTGCCAGCAGTGACTCTGACTCCAGAGTGAAGAATGAGCAGTTCTTC
TRBJ1-2 . . TRBV7-9 CASSSPDILYGYTF TGTGCCAGCAGCTCCCCGGACATCCTATATGGCTACACCTTC
TRBJ1-1 . TRBD1 TRBV12-5 CASGEPAGGITEAFF TGTGCTAGTGGTGAGCCTGCAGGGGGCATCACTGAAGCTTTCTTT
TRBJ2-7 . . TRBV6-1 CASSTRAPSYEQYF TGTGCCAGCAGTACCAGGGCTCCCTCCTACGAGCAGTACTTC
TRBJ2-7 once . TRBV5-6 CASSPGGGFSYEQYF TGTGCCAGCAGCCCCGGCGGGGGCTTCTCCTACGAGCAGTACTTC
TRBJ2-1 . . TRBV27 CASSTRTRGVFF TGTGCCAGCAGTACCCGAACCCGTGGAGTGTTCTTC
TRBJ2-1 . TRBD1 TRBV9 CASSVEGASWGHNEQFF TGTGCCAGCAGCGTAGAGGGGGCTAGTTGGGGGCACAATGAGCAGTTCTTC
TRBJ1-2 . TRBD1 TRBV7-9 CASSLGSAGQGAGGYTF TGTGCCAGCAGCTTAGGGTCTGCGGGACAGGGGGCCGGGGGCTACACCTTC
TRBJ1-5 . TRBD1 TRBV19 CASIQGASNQPQHF TGTGCCAGTATACAGGGGGCTAGCAATCAGCCCCAGCATTTT
TRBJ2-1 once . TRBV19 CASNLRGGKTSNEQFF TGTGCCAGTAACCTAAGGGGTGGCAAAACCTCTAATGAGCAGTTCTTC
TRBJ2-7 . TRBD2 TRBV7-8 CASGPGLAAYEQYF TGTGCCAGCGGACCGGGACTAGCGGCATACGAGCAGTACTTC
TRBJ1-1 . . TRBV27 CASNRRGQNTEAFF TGTGCCAGCAACCGACGAGGGCAGAACACTGAAGCTTTCTTT
TRBJ1-1 few . TRBV7-2 CASSSHTEAFF TGTGCCAGCAGCTCTCACACTGAAGCTTTCTTT
TRBJ2-3 . TRBD2 TRBV18 CASSLFGTSGTTPDTQYF TGTGCCAGCTCCCTCTTCGGGACTAGCGGGACGACCCCAGATACGCAGTATTTT
TRBJ2-1 once TRBD1 TRBV28 CASSRLQDRAGDHNEQFF TGTGCCAGCAGTCGGCTGCAGGACAGGGCCGGTGACCACAATGAGCAGTTCTTC
TRBJ2-7 . TRBD2 TRBV29-1 CSVARTSGSRGHEQYF TGCAGCGTGGCCCGGACTAGCGGGAGTCGGGGCCACGAGCAGTACTTC
TRBJ2-7 few . TRBV27 CASSPRAHGTINYEQYF TGTGCCAGCAGTCCCAGGGCCCACGGGACAATTAACTACGAGCAGTACTTC
TRBJ1-2 few . TRBV4-3 CASSRGSGYTF TGCGCCAGCAGCCGTGGGAGTGGCTACACCTTC
TRBJ2-3 . TRBD2 TRBV11-2 CASSLAGTSGNTQYF TGTGCCAGCAGCTTAGCCGGGACTAGCGGTAATACGCAGTATTTT
TRBJ2-3 . . TRBV29-1 CSVEAEPRTDTQYF TGCAGCGTTGAAGCAGAACCCCGCACAGATACGCAGTATTTT
TRBJ2-7 . . TRBV27 CASGPHEQYF TGTGCCAGCGGCCCCCACGAGCAGTACTTC
TRBJ2-1 . TRBD2 TRBV4-3 CASSPSGTLYNEQFF TGCGCCAGCAGCCCAAGCGGGACTCTCTACAATGAGCAGTTCTTC
TRBJ2-3 . . TRBV4-3 CASSQNRARGRTDTQYF TGCGCCAGCAGCCAAAACAGGGCCAGGGGACGCACAGATACGCAGTATTTT